One and the same sample provided the 5 T cell receptor beta chains below, sequenced in a study of T cell responses to AZD1222 COVID-19 vaccine. The data were produced by immunoSEQ multiplex PCR, yet TCRdb's version contains in-frame clones alone and is incomplete. The table has about 150,000 clones, about 86% seen once. The sequencing used peripheral blood, collected on day 0 of MenACWY control vaccination. Receptors originate from an adult in good health.

The chain employs TRBV5-1 and TRBJ1-1, with D possibly TRBD1 on 5 matching bases. Germline V CDR1 and CDR2: SGHRS, YFSETQ. Trimming pared 0 bases from V and 5 bases from J, leaving 14 bases between. This CDR3 is 15 amino acids long. For the CDR3, the DNA is TGCGCCAGCAGCTTGGCGTTGGGGGGAAGAACTGAAGCTTTCTTT. This gives the protein CASSLALGGRTEAFF.

This clone was counted a single time. V usage is TRBV6-5 and J usage is TRBJ2-5; perhaps TRBD1 as D (6 bases). Germline CDR1 is MNHEY and CDR2 is SVGAGI. The CDR3 contains 15 residues. V dropped 4 bases and J dropped 3 bases, with 15 bases sitting between them. This CDR3 is CASSSPSGVEETQYF. The CDR3 nucleotides are TGTGCCAGCAGTTCTCCATCAGGGGTTGAAGAGACCCAGTACTTC.

V and J are TRBV4-1 and TRBJ2-3; 12 bases agree with TRBD2. Germline assignment: CDR1 MGHRA and CDR2 YSYEKL. V gave up 3 bases and J gave up 0 bases; unmatched junction bases: 4. The CDR3 extends over 17 amino acids. CDR3 sequence: CASSQIGLAGSTDTQYF. DNA of the CDR3: TGCGCCAGCAGCCAGATCGGACTAGCGGGGAGCACAGATACGCAGTATTTT.

The rearrangement links TRBV6-5 to TRBJ1-3, with 7 positions matching TRBD1. Trimming cost V 10 bases and J 2 bases; bases outside gene matches: 5. The CDR3 covers 13 residues. Germline V gene sequence: CDR1 MNHEY, CDR2 SVGAGI. CDR3 amino acids: CATSDRAGNTIYF. In DNA form, the CDR3 reads TGTGCCACCTCCGACAGGGCTGGAAACACCATATATTTT.

The chain couples TRBV7-9 to TRBJ2-2, with a possible D match to TRBD1 (6 bases). The CDR3 covers 14 residues. The ends were cut back, 5 bases at V and 3 bases at J, with 10 bases in the middle. Germline V lookup: CDR1 SEHNR, CDR2 FQNEAQ (reference sequence). The CDR3 reads CASSKGQDTGELFF. CDR3 DNA: TGTGCCAGCAGCAAGGGACAAGACACCGGGGAGCTGTTTTTT. The full variable domain, with the rest looked up from reference TRBV7-9 and TRBJ2-2, is DTGVSQNPRHKITKRGQNVTFRCDPISEHNRLYWYRQTLGQGPEFLTYFQNEAQLEKSRLLSDRFSAERPKGSFSTLEIQRTEQGDSAMYLCASSKGQDTGELFFGEGSRLTVL.